The rows below give T cell receptor beta chains drawn from one sample of a study of cytomegalovirus exposure and HLA in healthy donors. Assay: immunoSEQ multiplex PCR; the TCRdb copy retains only in-frame clones and omits some. The table shows over 200,000 clones, with about 89% occurring only once. The sequencing input was PBMCs. The receptors shown here come from a woman aged 18-29 years in good health and CMV-seronegative. CDR3s include the opening cysteine and the closing phenylalanine or tryptophan. Fields, in order: D gene, V gene, clone size, J gene, CDR3 DNA, CDR3 protein. A D gene is named only where the DNA matches it firmly. Not all rows give a size; the values are once, few, many and, for expanded clones, a class.

TRBD1	TRBV6-5	-	TRBJ2-7	TGTGCCAGCAGTGACAGGGTCTCCTACGAGCAGTACTTC	CASSDRVSYEQYF
-	TRBV9	-	TRBJ2-1	TGTGCCAGCAGCGTAGGACACGGCATTGATGAGCAGTTCTTC	CASSVGHGIDEQFF
TRBD2	TRBV4-1	-	TRBJ2-3	TGCGCCAGCAGCTTGCAACTAGCGGGAAGCATAGATACGCAGTATTTT	CASSLQLAGSIDTQYF
TRBD1	TRBV5-4	-	TRBJ1-6	TGTGCCAGCAGCTTGACCGGGACAGGGGATTCACCCCTCCACTTT	CASSLTGTGDSPLHF
-	TRBV11-2	-	TRBJ2-7	TGTGCCAGCAGAAATATGGGGGGGGCGACCTACGAGCAGTACTTC	CASRNMGGATYEQYF
-	TRBV15	-	TRBJ1-4	TGTGCCACCAGCAGAGCCTTCGGAACTAATGAAAAACTGTTTTTT	CATSRAFGTNEKLFF
-	TRBV5-1	-	TRBJ2-1	TGCGCCAGCACAGATCCCCCATCAAATGAGCAGTTCTTC	CASTDPPSNEQFF
-	TRBV7-8	-	TRBJ2-5	TGTGCCAGCAGCTATACCGGGGGCCAAGAGACCCAGTACTTC	CASSYTGGQETQYF
TRBD2	TRBV5-4	once	TRBJ2-1	TGTGCCAGCAGGGGGGGGTGGGGAACCTCCTACAATGAGCAGTTCTTC	CASRGGWGTSYNEQFF
TRBD1	TRBV5-1	few	TRBJ2-7	TGCGCCAGCAGCTTAATTGGGACAGGGTACGCCGAGCAGTACTTC	CASSLIGTGYAEQYF
-	TRBV10-2	-	TRBJ2-1	TGCGCCAGCAGTGACCGAGCGTGGGGCAATGAACAGTTCTTC	CASSDRAWGNEQFF
TRBD1	TRBV19	-	TRBJ2-7	TGTGCCAGTAGTACGGGACAGGGCACCTACGAGCAGTACTTC	CASSTGQGTYEQYF
-	TRBV27	once	TRBJ1-1	TGTGCCAGCAGTCTAGGCACAGGGCTCATGAACACTGAAGCTTTCTTT	CASSLGTGLMNTEAFF
-	TRBV6-5	-	TRBJ2-3	TGTGCCAGCAGTTCCCGGACAGTCACAGATACGCAGTATTTT	CASSSRTVTDTQYF
TRBD1	TRBV9	-	TRBJ2-5	TGTGCCAGCAGCGCGGCAGGGGGTCAAGAGACCCAGTACTTC	CASSAAGGQETQYF
-	TRBV5-1	-	TRBJ2-2	TGCGCCAGCAGCAGGGGGACCGTGGCCGGGGAGCTGTTTTTT	CASSRGTVAGELFF
TRBD2	TRBV5-1	-	TRBJ2-7	TGCGCCAGCAGCTTACTAGCGGGGAAATACGAGCAGTACTTC	CASSLLAGKYEQYF
-	TRBV27	-	TRBJ1-5	TGTGCCAGTCCCCTGTTAGGGAGGAACAATCAGCCCCAGCATTTT	CASPLLGRNNQPQHF
-	TRBV10-3	-	TRBJ1-5	TGTGCCATCAGTGAGCACAGGGACGGCAATCAGCCCCAGCATTTT	CAISEHRDGNQPQHF
TRBD1	TRBV13	-	TRBJ2-7	TGTGCCAGCAGCTTCGGGACAGGGGAATACGAGCAGTACTTC	CASSFGTGEYEQYF
-	TRBV15	-	TRBJ2-5	TGTGCCACCAGCAGAGTCGGACTCAGGGAGACCCAGTACTTC	CATSRVGLRETQYF
-	TRBV4-1	-	TRBJ1-2	TGCGCCAGCAGCCAAGTAACAGCTCGCCTAAACTATGGCTACACCTTC	CASSQVTARLNYGYTF
-	TRBV19	-	TRBJ2-7	TGTGCCAGTAGTGCCCTTTGGGGAGTCTACGAGCAGTACTTC	CASSALWGVYEQYF
TRBD1	TRBV10-3	-	TRBJ1-1	TGTGCCATCAGAGCAATGGGACAGAGAGACACTGAAGCTTTCTTT	CAIRAMGQRDTEAFF
TRBD2	TRBV19	-	TRBJ2-4	TGTGCCAGTAGTATGGGGGGAGGGTTAGCCAAAAACATTCAGTACTTC	CASSMGGGLAKNIQYF
TRBD2	TRBV27	once	TRBJ2-1	TGTGCCAGCAGTTCATCTAGCGGCAGCTCCTACAATGAGCAGTTCTTC	CASSSSSGSSYNEQFF
TRBD1	TRBV5-1	-	TRBJ2-5	TGCGCCAGCAGCAAGGGACAGAAAGAGACCCAGTACTTC	CASSKGQKETQYF
-	TRBV7-9	-	TRBJ1-1	TGTGCCAGCAGCCTGACACTGAACACTGAAGCTTTCTTT	CASSLTLNTEAFF
TRBD1	TRBV18	-	TRBJ1-5	TGTGCCAGCTCACCACCGACGCGCGACAGGGCTAGCAATCAGCCCCAGCATTTT	CASSPPTRDRASNQPQHF